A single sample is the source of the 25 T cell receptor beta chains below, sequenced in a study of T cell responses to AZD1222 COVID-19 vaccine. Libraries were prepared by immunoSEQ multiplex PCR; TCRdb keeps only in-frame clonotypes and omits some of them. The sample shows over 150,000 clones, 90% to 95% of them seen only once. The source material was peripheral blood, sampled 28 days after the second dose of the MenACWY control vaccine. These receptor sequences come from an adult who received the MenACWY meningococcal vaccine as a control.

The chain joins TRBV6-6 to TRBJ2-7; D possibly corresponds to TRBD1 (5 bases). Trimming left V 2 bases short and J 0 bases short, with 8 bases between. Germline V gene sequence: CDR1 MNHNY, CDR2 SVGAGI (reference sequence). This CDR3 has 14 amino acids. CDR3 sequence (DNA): TGTGCCAGCAGTTACGCAGGGCGCTCCTACGAGCAGTACTTC. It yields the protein CASSYAGRSYEQYF.

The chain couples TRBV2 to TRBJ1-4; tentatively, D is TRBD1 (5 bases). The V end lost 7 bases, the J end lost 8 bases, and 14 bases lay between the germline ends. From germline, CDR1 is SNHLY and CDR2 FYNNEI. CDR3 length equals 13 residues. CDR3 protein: CASKSGLREKLFF. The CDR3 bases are TGTGCCAGCAAGTCAGGGTTAAGAGAAAAACTGTTTTTT.

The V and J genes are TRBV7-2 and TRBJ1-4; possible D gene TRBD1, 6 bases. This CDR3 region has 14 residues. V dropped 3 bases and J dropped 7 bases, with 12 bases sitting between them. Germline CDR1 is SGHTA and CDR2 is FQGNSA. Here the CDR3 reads CASSFTGRGEKLFF. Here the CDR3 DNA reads TGTGCCAGCAGCTTCACAGGGAGGGGTGAAAAACTGTTTTTT.

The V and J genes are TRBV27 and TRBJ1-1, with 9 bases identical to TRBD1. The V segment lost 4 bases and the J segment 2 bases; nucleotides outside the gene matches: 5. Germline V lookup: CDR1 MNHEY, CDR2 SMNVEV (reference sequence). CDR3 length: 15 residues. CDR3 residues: CASSSDRGGNTEAFF. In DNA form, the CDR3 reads TGTGCCAGCAGTTCGGACAGGGGAGGTAACACTGAAGCTTTCTTT.

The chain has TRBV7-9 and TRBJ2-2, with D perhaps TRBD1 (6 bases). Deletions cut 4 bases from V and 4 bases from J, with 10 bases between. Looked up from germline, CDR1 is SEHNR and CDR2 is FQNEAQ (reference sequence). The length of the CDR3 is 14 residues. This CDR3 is CASSSTGTTGELFF. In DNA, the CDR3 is TGTGCCAGCAGCTCCACAGGGACCACCGGGGAGCTGTTTTTT.

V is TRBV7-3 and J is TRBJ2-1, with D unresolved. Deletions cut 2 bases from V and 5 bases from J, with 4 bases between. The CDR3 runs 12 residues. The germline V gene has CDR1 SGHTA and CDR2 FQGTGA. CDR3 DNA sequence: TGTGCCAGCAGCTTATTGGACAATGAGCAGTTCTTC. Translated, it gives CASSLLDNEQFF.

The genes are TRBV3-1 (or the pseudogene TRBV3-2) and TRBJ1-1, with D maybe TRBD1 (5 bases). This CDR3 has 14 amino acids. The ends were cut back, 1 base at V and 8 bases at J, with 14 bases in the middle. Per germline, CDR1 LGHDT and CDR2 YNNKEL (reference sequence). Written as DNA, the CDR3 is TGTGCCAGCAGCCAAGGGTTTCCATGGGGGGAAGCTTTCTTT. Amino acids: CASSQGFPWGEAFF.

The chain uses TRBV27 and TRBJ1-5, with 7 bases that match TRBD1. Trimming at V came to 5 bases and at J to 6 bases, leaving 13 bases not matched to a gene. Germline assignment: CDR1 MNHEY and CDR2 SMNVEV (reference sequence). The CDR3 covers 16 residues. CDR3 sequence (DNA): TGTGCCAGCAGTCGACTCTCAGGGGGACGGAGTCAGCCCCAGCATTTT. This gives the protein CASSRLSGGRSQPQHF.

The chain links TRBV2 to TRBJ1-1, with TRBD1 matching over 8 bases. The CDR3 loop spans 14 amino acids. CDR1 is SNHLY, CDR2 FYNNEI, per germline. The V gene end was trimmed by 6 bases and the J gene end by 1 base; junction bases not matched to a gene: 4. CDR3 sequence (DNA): TGTGCCAGCAGGATAGGACAGGGGAACACTGAAGCTTTCTTT. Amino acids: CASRIGQGNTEAFF.

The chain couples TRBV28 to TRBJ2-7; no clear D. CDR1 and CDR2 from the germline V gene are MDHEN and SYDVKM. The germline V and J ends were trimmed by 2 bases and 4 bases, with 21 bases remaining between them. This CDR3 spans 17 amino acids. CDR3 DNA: TGTGCCAGCAGTTTAATCACCACGGGCACAGTTAGTTACGAGCAGTACTTC. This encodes CASSLITTGTVSYEQYF.

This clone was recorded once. The CDR3 bases are TGTGCCAGCTCGGCGACAGGGGATGGGAGGTCACCCCTCCACTTT. Its protein is CASSATGDGRSPLHF. The chain has TRBV18 and TRBJ1-6; the match to TRBD1 covers 8 bases. CDR1 and CDR2 from the germline V gene are KGHSH and LQKENI. The CDR3 has 15 amino acids. V was pared by 6 bases and J by 10 bases, with 11 bases of the junction left unmatched.

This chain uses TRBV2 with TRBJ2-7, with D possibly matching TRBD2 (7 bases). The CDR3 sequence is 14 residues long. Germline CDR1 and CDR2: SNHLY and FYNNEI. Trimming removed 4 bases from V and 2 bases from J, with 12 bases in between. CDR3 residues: CASSVQGGPYEQYF. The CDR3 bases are TGTGCCAGCAGTGTACAGGGAGGGCCCTACGAGCAGTACTTC.

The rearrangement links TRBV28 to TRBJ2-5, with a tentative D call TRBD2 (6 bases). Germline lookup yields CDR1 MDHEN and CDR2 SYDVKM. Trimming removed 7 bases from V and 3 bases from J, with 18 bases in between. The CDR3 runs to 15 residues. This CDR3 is CASTTTRRGKETQYF. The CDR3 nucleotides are TGTGCCAGCACCACAACTAGACGGGGGAAAGAGACCCAGTACTTC.

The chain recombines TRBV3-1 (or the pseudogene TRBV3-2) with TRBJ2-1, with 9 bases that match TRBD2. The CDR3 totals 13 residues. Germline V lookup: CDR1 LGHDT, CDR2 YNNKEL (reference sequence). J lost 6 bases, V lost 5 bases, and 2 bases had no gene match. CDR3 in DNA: TGTGCCAGCAGCGGCGGGGGGGGCAATGAGCAGTTCTTC. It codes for CASSGGGGNEQFF.

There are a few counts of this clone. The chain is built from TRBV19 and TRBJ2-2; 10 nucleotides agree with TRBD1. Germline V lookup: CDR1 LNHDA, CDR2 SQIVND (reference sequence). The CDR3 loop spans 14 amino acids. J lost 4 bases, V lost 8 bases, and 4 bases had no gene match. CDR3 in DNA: TGTGCCAGTGACCGGACAGGGGGCACCGGGGAGCTGTTTTTT. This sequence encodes CASDRTGGTGELFF.

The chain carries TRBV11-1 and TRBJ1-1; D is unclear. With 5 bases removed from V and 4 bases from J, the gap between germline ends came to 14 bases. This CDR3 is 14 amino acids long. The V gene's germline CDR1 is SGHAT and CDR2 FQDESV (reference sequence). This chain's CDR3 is CASSPGEFGTEAFF. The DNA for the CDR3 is TGTGCCAGCAGCCCAGGAGAGTTCGGCACTGAAGCTTTCTTT.

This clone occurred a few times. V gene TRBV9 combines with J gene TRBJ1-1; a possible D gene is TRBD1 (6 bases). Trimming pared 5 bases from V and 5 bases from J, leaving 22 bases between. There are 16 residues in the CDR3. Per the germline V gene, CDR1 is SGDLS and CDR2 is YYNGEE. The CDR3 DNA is TGTGCCAGCAGTGCGGGGCAGGGGAGGACGGTTACTGAAGCTTTCTTT. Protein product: CASSAGQGRTVTEAFF.

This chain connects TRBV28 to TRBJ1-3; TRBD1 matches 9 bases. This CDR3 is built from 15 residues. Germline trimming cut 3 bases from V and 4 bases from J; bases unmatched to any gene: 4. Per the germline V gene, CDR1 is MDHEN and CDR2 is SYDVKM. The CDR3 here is CASSFLDRGGNTIYF. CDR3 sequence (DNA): TGTGCCAGCAGTTTTCTCGACAGGGGGGGAAACACCATATATTTT.

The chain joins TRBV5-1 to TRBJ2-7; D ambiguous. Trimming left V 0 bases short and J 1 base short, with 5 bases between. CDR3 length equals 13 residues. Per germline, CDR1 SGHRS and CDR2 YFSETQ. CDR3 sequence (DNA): TGCGCCAGCAGCTTGGACCCGTCCTACGAGCAGTACTTC. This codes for CASSLDPSYEQYF.

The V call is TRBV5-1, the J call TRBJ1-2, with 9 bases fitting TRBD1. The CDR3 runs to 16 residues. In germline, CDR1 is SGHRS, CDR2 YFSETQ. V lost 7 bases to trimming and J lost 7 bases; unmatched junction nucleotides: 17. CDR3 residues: CASGQLPSGQGFGYTF. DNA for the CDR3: TGCGCCAGCGGGCAGCTTCCTTCGGGACAGGGCTTTGGCTACACCTTC.

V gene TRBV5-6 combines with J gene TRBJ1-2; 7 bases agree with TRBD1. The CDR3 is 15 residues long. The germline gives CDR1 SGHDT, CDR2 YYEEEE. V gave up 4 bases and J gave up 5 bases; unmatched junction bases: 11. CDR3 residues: CASSARRQGVYGYTF. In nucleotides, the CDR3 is TGTGCCAGCAGCGCGAGACGACAGGGAGTATATGGCTACACCTTC. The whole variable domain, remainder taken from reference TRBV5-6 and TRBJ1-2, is DAGVTQSPTHLIKTRGQQVTLRCSPKSGHDTVSWYQQALGQGPQFIFQYYEEEERQRGNFPDRFSGHQFPNYSSELNVNALLLGDSALYLCASSARRQGVYGYTFGSGTRLTVV.

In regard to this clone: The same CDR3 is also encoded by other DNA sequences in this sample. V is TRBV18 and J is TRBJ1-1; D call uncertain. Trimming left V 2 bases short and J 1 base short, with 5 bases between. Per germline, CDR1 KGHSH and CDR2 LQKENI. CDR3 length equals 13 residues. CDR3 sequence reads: CASSPDSNTEAFF. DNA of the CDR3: TGTGCCAGCTCACCAGATTCGAACACTGAAGCTTTCTTT.

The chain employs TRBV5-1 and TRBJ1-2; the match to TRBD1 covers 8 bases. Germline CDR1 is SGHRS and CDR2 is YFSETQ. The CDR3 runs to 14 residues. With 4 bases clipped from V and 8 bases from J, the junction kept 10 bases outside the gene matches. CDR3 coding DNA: TGCGCCAGCAGCATGACAGGGGACCCCGGGGGCTACACCTTC. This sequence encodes CASSMTGDPGGYTF.

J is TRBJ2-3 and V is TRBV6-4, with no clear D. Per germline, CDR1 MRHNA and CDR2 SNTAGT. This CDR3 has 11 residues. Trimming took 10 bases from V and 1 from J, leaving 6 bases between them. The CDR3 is CATLGTDTQYF. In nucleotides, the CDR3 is TGTGCCACCCTGGGCACAGATACGCAGTATTTT.

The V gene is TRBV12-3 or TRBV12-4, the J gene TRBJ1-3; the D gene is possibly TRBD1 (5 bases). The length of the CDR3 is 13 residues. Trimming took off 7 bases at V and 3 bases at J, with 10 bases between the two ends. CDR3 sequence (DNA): TGTGCCAGCAATCCGGGGCATGGAAACACCATATATTTT. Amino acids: CASNPGHGNTIYF.